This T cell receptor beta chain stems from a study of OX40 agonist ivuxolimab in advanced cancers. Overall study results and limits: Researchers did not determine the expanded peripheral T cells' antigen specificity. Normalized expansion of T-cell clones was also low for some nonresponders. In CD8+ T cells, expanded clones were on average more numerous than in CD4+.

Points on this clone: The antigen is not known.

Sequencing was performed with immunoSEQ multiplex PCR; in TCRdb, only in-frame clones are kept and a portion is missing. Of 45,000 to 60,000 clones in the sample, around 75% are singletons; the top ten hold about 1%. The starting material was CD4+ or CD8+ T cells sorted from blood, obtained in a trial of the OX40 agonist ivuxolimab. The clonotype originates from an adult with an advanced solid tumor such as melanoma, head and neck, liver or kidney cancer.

The CDR3 DNA sequence: TGTGCTAGTGCCTCCAGCGGGCCCTCCTACGAGCAGTACTTC. Amino acid sequence: CASASSGPSYEQYF. The chain recombines TRBV12-5 with TRBJ2-7; D might be TRBD2 (6 bases). Germline loops: CDR1 LGHNT, CDR2 FRNRAP. V was pared by 7 bases and J by 0 bases, with 13 bases between. The CDR3 is made up of 14 amino acids.